The T cell receptor beta chain under discussion was sequenced for a study of blood T cell repertoires in COVID-19. Across the study: There were acute and convalescent COVID-19 samples, and they came from the United States, Italy and Spain. PBMCs, B-cell-depleted T cells, or T cells provided the cDNA or gDNA that made up the material.

This CDR3 is 16 amino acids long. Trimming shortened V by 1 base and J by 4 bases, and 15 bases separated the two germline ends. The germline CDR1 and CDR2 sequences are SGHRS and YFSETQ. In the original analysis: Estimated nucleated cell counts came from reference gene primer amplification. Sequencing was performed with immunoSEQ multiplex PCR; in TCRdb, only in-frame clones are kept and a portion is missing. The V and J calls and clone size come from that table; D and trimming were worked out from the DNA. The sample lists 200,000 to 250,000 clones, over 70% occurring once. J is TRBJ2-1 and V is TRBV5-1, with D possibly matching TRBD2 (6 bases). The sequenced material came from peripheral blood. The TCR originated in a woman between 65 and 79 years old with acute or convalescent COVID-19. The CDR3 protein is CASSLLGGRAYNEQFF. CDR3 nucleotides: TGCGCCAGCAGCTTGTTGGGGGGAAGAGCTTACAATGAGCAGTTCTTC.